This T cell receptor beta chain appears in the sequencing data of a study of cytomegalovirus exposure and HLA in healthy donors. Notes on the study in general: Among TCR sequences, most were rare, though some public TCRs appeared in many donors. Three CMV-associated chains were confirmed in vitro to be specific for CMV antigens. Cytomegalovirus association was listed for approximately 160 TCR beta chains. Cytomegalovirus status was reportedly diagnosed by the classifier with high specificity and sensitivity.

This CDR3 comprises 13 residues. Trimming took off 6 bases at V and 3 bases at J, with 11 bases between the two ends. From germline, CDR1 is MNHNY and CDR2 SVGAGI (reference sequence). On this clone itself: Its antigen remains unknown.

Assay used: immunoSEQ multiplex PCR; TCRdb lists only in-frame clones, some missing. The sample shows fewer than 250,000 clones, about 84% of them seen only once. Input material: PBMCs. This sequence originates from a woman aged 18 to 35 in good health and CMV-seronegative. The rearrangement joins TRBV6-6 to TRBJ1-2, with D possibly matching TRBD1 (6 bases). The CDR3 region is CASRPQGHYGYTF. For the CDR3, the DNA is TGTGCCAGCAGGCCACAGGGTCACTATGGCTACACCTTC.